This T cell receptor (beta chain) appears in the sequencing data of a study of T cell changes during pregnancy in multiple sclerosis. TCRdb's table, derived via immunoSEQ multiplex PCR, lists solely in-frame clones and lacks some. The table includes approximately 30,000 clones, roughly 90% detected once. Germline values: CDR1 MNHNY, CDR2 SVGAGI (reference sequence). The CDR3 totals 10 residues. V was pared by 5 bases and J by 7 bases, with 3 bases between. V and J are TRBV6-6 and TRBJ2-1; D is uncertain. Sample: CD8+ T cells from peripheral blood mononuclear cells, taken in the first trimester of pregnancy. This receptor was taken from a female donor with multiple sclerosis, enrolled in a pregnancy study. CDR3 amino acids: CASSQNEQFF. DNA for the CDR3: TGTGCCAGCAGTCAAAATGAGCAGTTCTTC.